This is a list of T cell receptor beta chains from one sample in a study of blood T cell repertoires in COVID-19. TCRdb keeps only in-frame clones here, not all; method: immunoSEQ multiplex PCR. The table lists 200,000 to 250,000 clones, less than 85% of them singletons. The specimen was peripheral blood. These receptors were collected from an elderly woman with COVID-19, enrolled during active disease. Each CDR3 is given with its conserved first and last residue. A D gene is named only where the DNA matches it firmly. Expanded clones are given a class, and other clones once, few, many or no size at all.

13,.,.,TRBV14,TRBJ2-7,CASSRRPSYEQYF,TGTGCCAGCAGCCGGCGGCCCTCCTACGAGCAGTACTTC
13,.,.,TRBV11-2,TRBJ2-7,CASSLSHLEEQYF,TGTGCCAGCAGCTTATCCCACCTTGAGGAGCAGTACTTC
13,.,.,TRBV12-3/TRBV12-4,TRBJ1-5,CASRRASNQPQHF,TGTGCCAGCAGACGAGCGAGCAATCAGCCCCAGCATTTT
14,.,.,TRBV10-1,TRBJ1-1,CARMGGGTNTEAFF,TGCGCACGCATGGGGGGGGGAACGAACACTGAAGCTTTCTTT
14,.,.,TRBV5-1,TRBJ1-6,CASSFTQGGSPLHF,TGCGCCAGCAGCTTCACGCAGGGTGGTTCACCCCTCCACTTT
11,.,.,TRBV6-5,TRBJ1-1,CASTGNTEAFF,TGTGCCAGTACAGGGAACACTGAAGCTTTCTTT
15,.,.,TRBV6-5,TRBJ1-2,CATIPRPGENYGYTF,TGTGCCACCATACCGAGGCCGGGGGAGAACTATGGCTACACCTTC
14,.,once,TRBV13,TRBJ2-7,CASTSPGASYEQYF,TGTGCCAGCACCTCACCGGGTGCGTCCTACGAGCAGTACTTC
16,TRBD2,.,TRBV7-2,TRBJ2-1,CASANSGGAIGGEQFF,TGTGCCAGCGCTAATAGCGGGGGGGCTATCGGTGGTGAGCAGTTCTTC
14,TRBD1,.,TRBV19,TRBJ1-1,CASSQTGGNTEAFF,TGTGCCAGTAGTCAGACAGGGGGTAACACTGAAGCTTTCTTT
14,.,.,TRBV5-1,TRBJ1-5,CASSLNFGDQPQHF,TGCGCCAGCAGCTTGAATTTCGGGGATCAGCCCCAGCATTTT
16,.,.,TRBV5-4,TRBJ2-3,CASSAAGTSSTDTQYF,TGTGCCAGCAGCGCTGCCGGGACTTCTAGCACAGATACGCAGTATTTT
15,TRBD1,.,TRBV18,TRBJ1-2,CASSPGQGGNYGYTF,TGTGCCAGCTCACCGGGACAGGGTGGCAACTATGGCTACACCTTC
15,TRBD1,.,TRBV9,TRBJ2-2,CASSVAVGGAGELFF,TGTGCCAGCAGCGTAGCTGTAGGGGGCGCCGGGGAGCTGTTTTTT
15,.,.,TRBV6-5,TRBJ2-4,CASTSGTVAKNIQYF,TGTGCCAGCACTTCAGGGACTGTAGCCAAAAACATTCAGTACTTC
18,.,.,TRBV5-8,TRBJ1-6,CASSLSAGESSYNSPLHF,TGTGCCAGCAGCTTGTCCGCAGGGGAGAGCTCCTATAATTCACCCCTCCACTTT